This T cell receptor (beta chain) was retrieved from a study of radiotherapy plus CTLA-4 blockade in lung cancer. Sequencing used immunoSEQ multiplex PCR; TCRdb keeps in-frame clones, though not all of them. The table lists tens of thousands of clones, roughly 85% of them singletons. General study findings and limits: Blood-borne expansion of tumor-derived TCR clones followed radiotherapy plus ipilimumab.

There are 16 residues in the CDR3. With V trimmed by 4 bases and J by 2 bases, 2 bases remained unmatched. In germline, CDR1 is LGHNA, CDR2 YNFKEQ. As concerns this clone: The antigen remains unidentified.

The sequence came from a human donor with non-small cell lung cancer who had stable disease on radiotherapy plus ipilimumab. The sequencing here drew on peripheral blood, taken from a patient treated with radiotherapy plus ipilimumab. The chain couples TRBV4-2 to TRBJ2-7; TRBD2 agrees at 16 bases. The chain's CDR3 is CASSPGTSGGAYEQYF. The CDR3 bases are TGTGCCAGCAGCCCTGGGACTAGCGGGGGGGCCTACGAGCAGTACTTC.